A single T cell receptor (beta chain) is shown here with its context. The limits of the CDR3 on the DNA are not certain, so only TCRdb's listed CDR3 is given. The data were obtained in a study of blood T cell repertoires in COVID-19. Study as a whole: Samples of COVID-19 (acute and convalescent) were obtained from the United States, Italy and Spain.

The V gene's germline CDR1 is MDHEN and CDR2 SYDVKM. The CDR3 is 22 residues long, ends included. Sequenced by immunoSEQ multiplex PCR; TCRdb stores in-frame clones only, minus some. The table records roughly 230,000 clones, roughly 90% of them present only once. The clonotype was recovered from a human donor in a cohort sampled during active COVID-19. Input material: peripheral blood. The chain uses TRBV28 and TRBJ2-6; TRBD2 is the table's D call and was not checked against the DNA. The CDR3 region is CASSSSVVHGPMAGFGANVLTF.